This T cell receptor beta chain was identified during a study of response to subunit inactivated influenza vaccine (dated by TCRdb to the late 2010s). About the investigation overall: Deep quantitative T cell receptor repertoire profiling was used in the study to track responses to a trivalent subunit inactivated influenza vaccine.

The investigation overall reported the following: The authors suggested that each seasonal influenza vaccination may recruit only a limited number of new T cells.

This clonotype came up a few times. Its antigen has not been determined. Base qualities are not at hand, and no much larger clone is one base apart. Library prep was done by RT-PCR. Sequencing used an Illumina HiSeq 2500. TCRdb's own reprocessing of the public reads used fastp at Q25 and MiXCR and kept productive beta chains. One record per CDR3 amino acid sequence lists the most common genes and DNA. This sample lists about 190,000 distinct CDR3 sequences; under 15% were detected once. The ten largest clones add up to 20% to 30% of the sample. The CDR3 starts with the cysteine, ends with the phenylalanine, and has 16 residues. Just CDR3 DNA is preserved here, 48 bases in frame from base 1. V trim: 6 bases; J trim: 7 bases; unmatched bases: 14.

The origin of this receptor is a man aged 45-65 years who received an inactivated influenza vaccine. Donor details come from another sample of the same person, matched by shared clones. Sequences were derived from CD8+ T cells sorted from PBMCs, sampled less than 6 days after vaccination. The chain joins TRBV12-3 or TRBV12-4 to TRBJ2-1; TRBD1 matches 8 bases in the middle. The CDR3 corresponds to CASSPIFDRGLNEQFF. The DNA is TGTGCCAGCAGCCCGATCTTTGACAGGGGTCTGAATGAGCAGTTCTTC.